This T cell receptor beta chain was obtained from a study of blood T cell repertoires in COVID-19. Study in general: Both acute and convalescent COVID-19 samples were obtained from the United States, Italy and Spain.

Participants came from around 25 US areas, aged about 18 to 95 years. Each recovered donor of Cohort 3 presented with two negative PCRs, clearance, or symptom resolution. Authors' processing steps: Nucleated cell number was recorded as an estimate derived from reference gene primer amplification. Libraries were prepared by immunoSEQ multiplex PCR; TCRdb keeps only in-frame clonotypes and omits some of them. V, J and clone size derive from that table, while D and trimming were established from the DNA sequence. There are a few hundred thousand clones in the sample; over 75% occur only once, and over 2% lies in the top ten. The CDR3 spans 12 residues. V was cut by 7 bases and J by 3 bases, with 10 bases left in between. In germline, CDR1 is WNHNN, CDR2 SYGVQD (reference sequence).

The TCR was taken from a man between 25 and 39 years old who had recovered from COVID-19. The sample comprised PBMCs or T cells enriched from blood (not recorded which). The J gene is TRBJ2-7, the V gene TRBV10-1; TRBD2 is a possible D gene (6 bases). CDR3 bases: TGCGCCAGCACGGGGGTTCGCTACGAGCAGTACTTC. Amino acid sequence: CASTGVRYEQYF.